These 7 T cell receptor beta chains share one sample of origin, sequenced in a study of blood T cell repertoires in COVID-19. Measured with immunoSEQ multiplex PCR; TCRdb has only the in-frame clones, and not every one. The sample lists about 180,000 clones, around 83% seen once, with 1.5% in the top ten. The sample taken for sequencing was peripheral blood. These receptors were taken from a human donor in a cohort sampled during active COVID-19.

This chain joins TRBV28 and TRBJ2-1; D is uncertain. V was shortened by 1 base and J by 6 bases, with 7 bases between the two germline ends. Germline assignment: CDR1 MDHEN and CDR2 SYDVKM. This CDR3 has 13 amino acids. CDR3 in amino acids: CASSLFPRNEQFF. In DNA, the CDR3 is TGTGCCAGCAGTTTATTCCCCCGCAATGAGCAGTTCTTC.

The CDR3 reads CASSPEGQGNQPQHF. The CDR3 nucleotides read TGTGCCAGCAGCCCGGAGGGACAGGGTAATCAGCCCCAGCATTTT. The chain has TRBV7-6 and TRBJ1-5; 9 bases agree with TRBD1. CDR3 length equals 15 residues. The trim removed 5 bases at V and 4 bases at J, leaving 6 bases unmatched. Germline V lookup: CDR1 SGHVS, CDR2 FNYEAQ. The full variable domain, rest sourced from reference TRBV7-6 and TRBJ1-5, is GAGVSQSPRYKVTKRGQDVALRCDPISGHVSLYWYRQALGQGPEFLTYFNYEAQQDKSGLPNDRFSAERPEGSISTLTIQRTEQRDSAMYRCASSPEGQGNQPQHFGDGTRLSIL.

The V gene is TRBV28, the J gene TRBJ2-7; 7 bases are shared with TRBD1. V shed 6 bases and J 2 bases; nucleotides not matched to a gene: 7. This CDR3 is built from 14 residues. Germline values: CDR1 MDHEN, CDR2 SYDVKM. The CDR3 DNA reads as TGTGCCAGCAGGGGCTTGGGACAGACCTACGAGCAGTACTTC. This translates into CASRGLGQTYEQYF.

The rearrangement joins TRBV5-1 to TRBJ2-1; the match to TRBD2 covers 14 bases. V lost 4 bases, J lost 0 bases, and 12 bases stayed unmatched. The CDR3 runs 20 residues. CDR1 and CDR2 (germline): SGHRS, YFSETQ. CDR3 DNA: TGCGCCAGCAGCCCCACCGGGACTAGCGGGAGATCGGGCTCCTACAATGAGCAGTTCTTC. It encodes CASSPTGTSGRSGSYNEQFF.

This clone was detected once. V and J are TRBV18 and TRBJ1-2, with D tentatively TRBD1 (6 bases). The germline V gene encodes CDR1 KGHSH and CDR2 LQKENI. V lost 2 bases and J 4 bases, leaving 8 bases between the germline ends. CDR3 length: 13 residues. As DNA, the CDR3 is TGTGCCAGCTCACCAGGGGGCGGCTATGGCTACACCTTC. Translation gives CASSPGGGYGYTF.

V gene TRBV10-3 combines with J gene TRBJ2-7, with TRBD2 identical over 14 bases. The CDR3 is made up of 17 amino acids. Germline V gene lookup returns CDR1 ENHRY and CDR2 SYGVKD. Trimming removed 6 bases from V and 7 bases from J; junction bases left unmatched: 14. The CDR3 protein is CAIRDSPGLAGESEQYF. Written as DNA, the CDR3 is TGTGCCATCAGGGACAGCCCGGGACTAGCGGGAGAAAGTGAGCAGTACTTC.

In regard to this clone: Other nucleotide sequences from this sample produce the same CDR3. The CDR3 sequence is CASSLRDSSGNTIYF. The CDR3 DNA is TGTGCCAGCAGTCTCCGGGACAGCTCTGGAAACACCATATATTTT. The chain uses TRBV6-2 or TRBV6-3 and TRBJ1-3; the match to TRBD1 covers 7 bases. The ends lost 5 bases at V and 0 bases at J; junction bases unmatched: 4. The CDR3 sequence is 15 residues long. Germline lookup yields CDR1 MNHEY and CDR2 SVGEGT.